This T cell receptor beta chain appears in the sequencing data of a study of blood T cell repertoires in COVID-19. The overall study: Both acute and convalescent COVID-19 samples were obtained from the United States, Italy and Spain. In each case, the material was cDNA or gDNA derived from T cells, B-cell-depleted T cells, or PBMCs.

The protocol was immunoSEQ multiplex PCR, while the TCRdb copy is restricted to in-frame clones and leaves out a portion. The sample lists fewer than 250,000 clones, over 75% occurring once. The sample was peripheral blood. The origin of this receptor is a woman between 35 and 50 years old who had recovered from COVID-19.

The CDR3 DNA is TGTGCCAGCAGCTACTACAATCAGCCCCAGCATTTT. Its protein is CASSYYNQPQHF. The chain carries TRBV5-6 and TRBJ1-5; D uncertain. Trimming left V 3 bases short and J 3 bases short, with 4 bases between. This CDR3 is 12 amino acids long. CDR1 and CDR2 from the germline V gene are SGHDT and YYEEEE.